These 16 T cell receptor beta chains came from one sample sequenced in a study of T cells in Graves' hyperthyroidism and ophthalmopathy. TCR beta CDR3 sequences were amplified from RNA transcripts. First-round RT-PCR of the TCR CDR3 relied on the HTBI primer set. TCRdb re-derived calls from the multiplex PCR reads in MiXCR, one entry per CDR3 protein. The profile shows 750,000 to 950,000 distinct CDR3 sequences, roughly 40% of them singletons. Sequencing input: blood. Receptors were obtained from a man younger than 35 with Graves' hyperthyroidism.

This clonotype was found a few times. The chain uses TRBV4-3 and TRBJ1-1; D not certain. Germline V gene data show CDR1 as LGHNA and CDR2 as YSLEER. The CDR3 extends over 14 amino acids. The germline V and J ends were trimmed by 2 bases and 0 bases, with 7 bases remaining between them. Written as DNA, the CDR3 is TGCGCCAGCAGCCAAAATGGAATGAACACTGAAGCTTTCTTT. Its translation: CASSQNGMNTEAFF.

The chain carries TRBV20-1 and TRBJ2-6, with D possibly TRBD1 on 5 matching bases. The CDR3 contains 12 residues. The germline V gene has CDR1 DFQATT and CDR2 SNEGSKA (reference sequence). V shed 6 bases and J shed 3 bases, with 6 bases lying between them. The CDR3 coding sequence is TGCAGTGCCACAGGTGGGGCCAACGTCCTGACTTTC. Residues: CSATGGANVLTF.

This clonotype was seen many times. The chain combines TRBV7-8 with TRBJ1-2; 8 nucleotides agree with TRBD1. The ends lost 5 bases at V and 4 bases at J; junction bases unmatched: 12. Per the germline V gene, CDR1 is SGHVS and CDR2 is FQNEAQ. This CDR3 contains 16 residues. CDR3: CASSPPESRGLYGYTF. The CDR3 DNA follows: TGTGCCAGCAGCCCCCCGGAAAGCAGGGGGCTCTATGGCTACACCTTC.

The V and J genes are TRBV20-1 and TRBJ2-5; 10 bases are a match to TRBD2. J was trimmed by 3 bases and V by 6 bases; bases with no gene match: 10. Germline V gene lookup returns CDR1 DFQATT and CDR2 SNEGSKA (reference sequence). This CDR3 comprises 15 residues. The CDR3: CSAGTSERVEETQYF. CDR3 nucleotide sequence: TGCAGTGCAGGGACTAGCGAAAGAGTAGAAGAGACCCAGTACTTC.

On this clonotype: One end of the junction is discordant with germline, which a read error may explain. This sequence joins TRBV7-9 and TRBJ2-7; TRBD2 matches 7 bases. The CDR3 is 14 residues long. Germline CDR1 reads SEHNR; CDR2 reads FQNEAQ (reference sequence). The CDR3 sequence is CASSQAREVLEQYF. CDR3 coding DNA: TGCGCCAGCAGCCAAGCCCGGGAGGTTCTGGAGCAGTACTTC.

With regard to this clonotype: At one end the junction does not follow the germline gene, possibly because of a read error. This chain joins TRBV5-5 and TRBJ2-7; a possible D gene is TRBD2 (6 bases). The germline gives CDR1 SGHKS, CDR2 YYEKEE (reference sequence). The CDR3 length is 14 residues. The CDR3 sequence: CASSRASAPYEQYF. In DNA, the CDR3 is TGCGCCAGCAGCCGGGCTAGCGCACCCTACGAGCAGTACTTC.

CDR3 loop: CASSFGGVRGSPLHF. The CDR3 bases are TGTGCCAGCAGCTTTGGGGGGGTAAGGGGATCACCCCTCCACTTT. This chain joins TRBV7-2 and TRBJ1-6; perhaps TRBD1 as D (5 bases). Germline CDR1 SGHTA, CDR2 FQGNSA. With 3 bases removed from V and 10 bases from J, the gap between germline ends came to 16 bases. This CDR3 has 15 amino acids.

This clonotype was detected many times. The V call is TRBV7-2, the J call TRBJ1-1; possible D gene TRBD1, 5 bases. Germline V gene data show CDR1 as SGHTA and CDR2 as FQGNSA. V shed 3 bases and J shed 5 bases, with 13 bases lying between them. This CDR3 is built from 14 residues. The CDR3 DNA reads as TGTGCCAGCAGCTTCCCTGGGGGAGTGACTGAAGCTTTCTTT. This translates into CASSFPGGVTEAFF.

Worth noting for this clonotype: A junction end diverges from the germline sequence, so it may reflect a read error. This chain uses TRBV29-1 with TRBJ2-6, with a possible D match to TRBD1 (5 bases). The germline gives CDR1 SQVTM, CDR2 ANQGSEA. CDR3 length: 12 residues. This chain's CDR3 is CSGSVRADTEAF. CDR3 nucleotides: TGCAGCGGATCCGTCCGGGCGGACACTGAAGCTTTC.

This clonotype has ten or more counts. CDR3 in amino acids: CSVGVLALNGELFF. DNA of the CDR3: TGCAGCGTTGGGGTTTTAGCCCTAAACGGGGAGCTGTTTTTT. The chain couples TRBV29-1 to TRBJ2-2; D unclear. The germline V gene encodes CDR1 SQVTM and CDR2 ANQGSEA. Between the trimmed V and J ends, which lost 4 bases and 7 bases, there was a span of 16 bases. The CDR3 is 14 amino acids.

V usage is TRBV29-1 and J usage is TRBJ1-1; D is ambiguous. The V end lost 3 bases, the J end lost 0 bases, and 11 bases lay between the germline ends. This CDR3 spans 14 amino acids. The germline gives CDR1 SQVTM, CDR2 ANQGSEA. For the CDR3, the DNA is TGCAGCGTTGACTGGGCAGACATGAACACTGAAGCTTTCTTT. This sequence encodes CSVDWADMNTEAFF.

In this sample, this clonotype turned up many times. The rearrangement links TRBV20-1 to TRBJ1-1; D is unclear. The V end was cut by 2 bases, the J end by 3 bases, with 16 bases between. The CDR3 consists of 15 residues. Germline V CDR1 and CDR2: DFQATT, SNEGSKA (reference sequence). CDR3 sequence reads: CSARSLAAAHTEAFF. In DNA form, the CDR3 reads TGCAGTGCTAGATCTCTGGCGGCAGCTCACACTGAAGCTTTCTTT.

The chain couples TRBV24-1 to TRBJ2-7; perhaps TRBD2 as D (5 bases). V was trimmed by 11 bases and J by 8 bases, leaving 24 bases between them. CDR3 length equals 14 residues. Germline V gene data show CDR1 as KGHDR and CDR2 as SFDVKD. The CDR3 DNA is TGTGCCAGCTCATCACCCGGGGTCCCGAACCAGCAGTACTTC. This encodes CASSSPGVPNQQYF.

This clonotype was seen a handful of times. The chain has TRBV9 and TRBJ1-2; no definite D call. CDR1 SGDLS and CDR2 YYNGEE come from the germline V gene. This CDR3 is built from 13 residues. Between the trimmed V and J ends, which lost 4 bases and 6 bases, there was a span of 13 bases. The CDR3 is CASSSQDGHGYTF. The DNA of the CDR3 is TGTGCCAGCAGCTCGCAGGATGGTCATGGCTACACCTTC.

This clonotype was recorded a few times. The DNA of the CDR3 is TGTGCCAGCAGCTCGGCGCCAGGGCGGGATGAGACCCAGTACTTC. As protein: CASSSAPGRDETQYF. V usage is TRBV5-8 and J usage is TRBJ2-5; possibly TRBD2 for D (6 bases). Germline CDR1 reads SGHTS; CDR2 reads YDEGEE. The V end was cut by 3 bases, the J end by 5 bases, with 17 bases between. The CDR3 is 15 residues long.

This clonotype came up a few times. The chain has TRBV20-1 and TRBJ2-7, with D perhaps TRBD1 or TRBD2 (5 bases each). This CDR3 has 12 amino acids. Trimming took off 6 bases at V and 2 bases at J, with 11 bases between the two ends. Germline CDR1 is DFQATT and CDR2 is SNEGSKA (reference sequence). CDR3 loop: CSAGMGAYEQYF. The CDR3 region has the DNA TGCAGTGCGGGGATGGGGGCCTACGAGCAGTACTTC.